A selection of T cell receptor beta chains follows, all from one sample in a study of cytomegalovirus exposure and HLA in healthy donors. Produced via immunoSEQ multiplex PCR; TCRdb's table is partial and in-frame only. The repertoire consists of roughly 80,000 clones, with under 80% occurring once and the leading ten covering 6.5% to 7.5%. Specimen: PBMCs. Receptors were obtained from a woman in her forties or fifties in good health and CMV-seropositive. Both conserved end residues are part of each CDR3. Each record gives: V gene, clone size, J gene, D gene, CDR3 protein. The D gene is left open where the match is weak. Rows give clone size only sometimes, using once, few, many, or a class for an expanded clone.

>TRBV9|NA|TRBJ2-7|TRBD1
CASSVGGQGPREQYF
>TRBV19|NA|TRBJ1-1|TRBD1
CASSIRQGRGEAFF
>TRBV14|NA|TRBJ2-1|NA
CASSQVRSYNEQFF
>TRBV5-1|NA|TRBJ1-1|TRBD1
CASSRTGADTEAFF
>TRBV7-9|few|TRBJ2-5|TRBD1
CASSHRGQETQYF
>TRBV12-5|NA|TRBJ1-1|TRBD1
CASGLFRGQGVTEAFF
>TRBV27|NA|TRBJ2-5|TRBD2
CASSLTYGGVTQYF
>TRBV18|NA|TRBJ1-1|NA
CASSPSSNIAFF
>TRBV5-1|NA|TRBJ2-1|NA
CASSTRQYNEQFF
>TRBV5-1|NA|TRBJ1-1|NA
CASSLAGPLTGWNTEAFF
>TRBV16|NA|TRBJ1-2|NA
CASSPLSENGYTF
>TRBV5-1|NA|TRBJ1-1|NA
CATRLGVPDTEAFF
>TRBV9|NA|TRBJ1-2|NA
CASSGGRDYGYTF
>TRBV5-1|NA|TRBJ1-4|TRBD1
CASSKDRVEGNVEKLFF
>TRBV28|NA|TRBJ2-1|TRBD1
CASSLSGQGSDEQFF